A selection of T cell receptor beta chains follows, all from one sample in a study of Tregs in tolerant kidney transplant recipients. Libraries were prepared by immunoSEQ multiplex PCR; TCRdb keeps only in-frame clonotypes and omits some of them. The data show around 63,000 clones, with 80% to 90% seen just once and around 1.9% held by the top ten. This specimen was Tregs from blood, taken before the transplant. Source of these receptors: a human donor who received a combined kidney and bone marrow transplant. Both conserved end residues are part of each CDR3. A D gene is named only where the DNA matches it firmly. Clone size is stated in some rows and not others, as once, few, many or a class when expanded.

d_gene,j_gene,v_gene,abundance,CDR3nt,CDR3aa
TRBD1,TRBJ2-3,TRBV5-6,-,TGTGCCAGCAGCTTAGACAGGGAAAGCACAGATACGCAGTATTTT,CASSLDRESTDTQYF
TRBD1,TRBJ1-2,TRBV7-6,-,TGTGCCAGCAGCCCAGGGGGGGCCACTAACTATGGCTACACCTTC,CASSPGGATNYGYTF
-,TRBJ1-2,TRBV7-2,-,TGTGCCAGCAGCTTAGACAGCTACTATGGCTACACCTTC,CASSLDSYYGYTF
-,TRBJ1-1,TRBV6-5,-,TGTGCCAGCAGTTCCCGACAGTCCATGAACACTGAAGCTTTCTTT,CASSSRQSMNTEAFF
-,TRBJ1-4,TRBV5-1,-,TGCGCCAGCAGCCCACGACCTGCAACTAATGAAAAACTGTTTTTT,CASSPRPATNEKLFF
TRBD1,TRBJ2-3,TRBV5-1,-,TGCGCCAGCAGCCTCAGGGGGAGACCTAGCACAGATACGCAGTATTTT,CASSLRGRPSTDTQYF
TRBD1,TRBJ1-2,TRBV2,-,TGTGCCAGCAGTGACGACAGGGTGAATGGCTACACCTTC,CASSDDRVNGYTF
-,TRBJ2-3,TRBV11-2,-,TGTGCCAGCAGCCCGACGGCCAGCACAGATACGCAGTATTTT,CASSPTASTDTQYF
-,TRBJ1-1,TRBV4-2,-,TGTGCCAGCAGCCAATCGGCAGGGACCAACACTGAAGCTTTCTTT,CASSQSAGTNTEAFF
TRBD2,TRBJ2-1,TRBV18,-,TGTGCCAGCTCCCGGCGTCTAGCGGACACCTACAATGAGCAGTTCTTC,CASSRRLADTYNEQFF
TRBD2,TRBJ2-5,TRBV5-6,-,TGTGCCAGCAGCTTGCGGATGACTAGCGCCAAAGAGACCCAGTACTTC,CASSLRMTSAKETQYF
-,TRBJ1-5,TRBV19,few,TGTGCCACCGGTTGGGCCCCAGCGGGAGGCGCTAGCAATCAGCCCCAGCATTTT,CATGWAPAGGASNQPQHF
TRBD2,TRBJ2-7,TRBV29-1,-,TGCAGCGTTGAAGGACTAGCGGGATACGAGCAGTACTTC,CSVEGLAGYEQYF
TRBD2,TRBJ2-2,TRBV10-3,once,TGTGCCATCGGGGGGACTAGCGTTACTACCGGGGAGCTGTTTTTT,CAIGGTSVTTGELFF
TRBD2,TRBJ2-1,TRBV7-9,once,TGTGCCAGCAGCTTACTCGGACTAGCGGGGGGTAGCAATGAGCAGTTCTTC,CASSLLGLAGGSNEQFF
TRBD1,TRBJ1-5,TRBV30,-,TGTGCCTGGAGTACAGGGGTATCACAGCCCCAGCATTTT,CAWSTGVSQPQHF
TRBD2,TRBJ2-1,TRBV4-2,-,TGTGCCAGCAGCCAAGTAATAGCGGGAGGCTCCCATGAGCAGTTCTTC,CASSQVIAGGSHEQFF
-,TRBJ2-5,TRBV7-8,once,TGTGCCAGCGTGAGAGGGGCAGGGAAAGAGACCCAGTACTTC,CASVRGAGKETQYF